The next 16 T cell receptor beta chains were all read from a single sample in a study of beta chain features in type 1 diabetes. The entirety of the isolated RNA underwent reverse transcription, so expressed TCRB transcripts were sequenced. The table came from immunoSEQ multiplex PCR; TCRdb's copy has only in-frame clones and leaves some out. The sample carries hundreds of thousands of clones, 12% to 15% recorded once. The sample consisted of central memory CD4+ T cells from blood. Receptor source: a man younger than 45 in good health.

This clone was seen a handful of times. The rearrangement joins TRBV18 to TRBJ2-5, with 7 bases aligning to TRBD1. Germline V gene data show CDR1 as KGHSH and CDR2 as LQKENI. J lost 5 bases, V lost 3 bases, and 0 bases had no gene match. The CDR3 is made up of 12 amino acids. CDR3 nucleotides: TGTGCCAGCTCACCGGACAGGGAGACCCAGTACTTC. This encodes CASSPDRETQYF. The full variable domain, in which reference TRBV18 and TRBJ2-5 provide the parts outside the CDR3, is NAGVMQNPRHLVRRRGQEARLRCSPMKGHSHVYWYRQLPEEGLKFMVYLQKENIIDESGMPKERFSAEFPKEGPSILRIQQVVRGDSAAYFCASSPDRETQYFGPGTRLLVL.

This clone was seen a few times. The chain uses TRBV5-1 and TRBJ2-7; perhaps TRBD1 as D (6 bases). Germline lookup yields CDR1 SGHRS and CDR2 YFSETQ. The CDR3 runs 17 residues. V dropped 2 bases and J dropped 7 bases, with 25 bases sitting between them. The CDR3 sequence is CASSLKQSGPRGKEQYF. As DNA, the CDR3 is TGCGCCAGCAGCTTAAAACAATCGGGACCGAGGGGGAAAGAGCAGTACTTC.

J is TRBJ1-1 and V is TRBV7-9, with D tentatively TRBD1 (5 bases). Trimming took 0 bases from V and 10 from J, leaving 9 bases between them. This CDR3 has 12 amino acids. CDR1 is SEHNR, CDR2 FQNEAQ, per germline (reference sequence). The CDR3 protein is CASSLARVGAFF. The CDR3 DNA reads as TGTGCCAGCAGCTTAGCCAGGGTGGGAGCTTTCTTT. Using reference TRBV7-9 and TRBJ1-1 for the parts outside the CDR3, the full variable domain is DTGVSQNPRHKITKRGQNVTFRCDPISEHNRLYWYRQTLGQGPEFLTYFQNEAQLEKSRLLSDRFSAERPKGSFSTLEIQRTEQGDSAMYLCASSLARVGAFFGQGTRLTVV.

The chain joins TRBV30 to TRBJ2-7, with unresolved D. Germline CDR1 and CDR2: GTSNPN and SVGIG (reference sequence). The CDR3 is made up of 21 amino acids. The V gene lost 3 bases and the J gene lost 2 bases, with 35 bases spanning the gap. The CDR3 sequence: CAWRVGLRIGRVKAVAYEQYV. The CDR3, as DNA: TGTGCCTGGAGGGTAGGTCTTCGGATCGGCCGGGTGAAGGCGGTCGCCTACGAGCAGTACGTC.

The CDR3 loop is CASSLDRNQETQYF. In nucleotides, the CDR3 is TGTGCCAGCAGTTTGGATAGAAACCAAGAGACCCAGTACTTC. The rearrangement joins TRBV27 to TRBJ2-5; unclear D gene. The CDR3 runs 14 residues. Germline V gene lookup returns CDR1 MNHEY and CDR2 SMNVEV (reference sequence). The V gene lost 3 bases and the J gene lost 0 bases, with 8 bases spanning the gap.

This clone came up a few times. The rearrangement joins TRBV7-3 to TRBJ2-1; D unresolved. Germline V lookup: CDR1 SGHTA, CDR2 FQGTGA. This CDR3 is 14 amino acids long. Deletions cut 6 bases from V and 8 bases from J, with 17 bases between. The CDR3 nucleotides read TGTGCCAGCAGACACTCCAGGCTCTCGCATGAGCAGTTCTTC. This encodes CASRHSRLSHEQFF.

The genes are TRBV5-6 and TRBJ2-1, with 11 nucleotides matching TRBD2. Trimming took 1 base from V and 3 from J; bases not matched to a gene: 12. CDR1 SGHDT and CDR2 YYEEEE come from the germline V gene. CDR3 length: 19 residues. Here the CDR3 DNA reads TGTGCCAGCAGCTTGAGCATAGCGGGGGGGCAAGCCCACTACAATGAGCAGTTCTTC. Protein sequence: CASSLSIAGGQAHYNEQFF.

This clone was observed a handful of times. This sequence joins TRBV5-5 and TRBJ2-6; D is uncertain. The V gene lost 0 bases and the J gene lost 1 base, with 8 bases spanning the gap. Germline V gene data show CDR1 as SGHKS and CDR2 as YYEKEE (reference sequence). The CDR3 has 16 residues. The CDR3: CASSLGLGSGANVLTF. CDR3 coding DNA: TGTGCCAGCAGCTTGGGGTTAGGTTCTGGGGCCAACGTCCTGACTTTC.

The rearrangement links TRBV5-8 to TRBJ1-5, with D maybe TRBD1 (5 bases). Deletions cut 1 base from V and 9 bases from J, with 11 bases between. The germline V gene encodes CDR1 SGHTS and CDR2 YDEGEE. There are 13 residues in the CDR3. The CDR3 spells CASSLSGGGPQHF. The CDR3 nucleotides read TGTGCCAGCAGCTTGTCGGGGGGAGGGCCCCAGCATTTT.

The rearrangement joins TRBV11-3 to TRBJ2-3; D is unclear. The germline CDR1 and CDR2 sequences are SGHNT and YENEEA. CDR3 size: 14 residues. The V gene lost 5 bases and the J gene lost 9 bases, with 18 bases spanning the gap. Here the CDR3 reads CASSSATVSPTQYF. Written as DNA, the CDR3 is TGTGCCAGCAGCAGTGCTACTGTCTCCCCCACGCAGTATTTT.

This clone has only a few counts. This CDR3 reads CASSLVGGSGVGETQYF. The CDR3 bases are TGTGCCAGCAGCTTGGTGGGGGGCAGTGGAGTTGGCGAGACCCAGTACTTC. The chain is built from TRBV5-6 and TRBJ2-5; D is possibly TRBD1 or TRBD2 (6 bases each). Between the trimmed V and J ends, which lost 0 bases and 5 bases, there was a span of 20 bases. Germline V gene sequence: CDR1 SGHDT, CDR2 YYEEEE. The CDR3 consists of 17 residues.

This clone was counted only a few times. The chain recombines TRBV2 with TRBJ2-2; D is undetermined. V lost 2 bases to trimming and J lost 7 bases, with 8 bases between them. This CDR3 spans 13 amino acids. Looked up from germline, CDR1 is SNHLY and CDR2 is FYNNEI. CDR3 nucleotide sequence: TGTGCCAGCAGTGAATGGGTGGGCGGGGAGCTGTTTTTT. It is translated as CASSEWVGGELFF. The entire variable domain, with the rest obtained from reference TRBV2 and TRBJ2-2, is as follows: EPEVTQTPSHQVTQMGQEVILRCVPISNHLYFYWYRQILGQKVEFLVSFYNNEISEKSEIFDDQFSVERPDGSNFTLKIRSTKLEDSAMYFCASSEWVGGELFFGEGSRLTVL.

In this sample, this clone turned up a few times. This chain uses TRBV7-2 with TRBJ2-7; D might be TRBD1 or TRBD2, each matching 5 bases. CDR3 size: 14 residues. Germline values: CDR1 SGHTA, CDR2 FQGNSA. The V end lost 2 bases, the J end lost 4 bases, and 12 bases lay between the germline ends. The CDR3 region has the DNA TGTGCCAGCAGCTTAAACCGAGGGGATTACGAGCAGTACGTC. Its translation is CASSLNRGDYEQYV.

This clone turned up a few times. The chain is built from TRBV6-5 and TRBJ2-6; the D is unclear. The CDR3 is 14 amino acids. V lost 4 bases and J 4 bases, leaving 8 bases between the germline ends. Germline V gives CDR1 MNHEY, CDR2 SVGAGI. The CDR3 loop reads CASSFLAGANVLTF. CDR3 DNA: TGTGCCAGCAGTTTCCTGGCAGGGGCCAACGTCCTGACTTTC.

The chain recombines TRBV4-1 with TRBJ2-1, with D unclear. The germline CDR1 and CDR2 sequences are MGHRA and YSYEKL. Trimming pared 0 bases from V and 3 bases from J, leaving 12 bases between. The CDR3 extends over 16 amino acids. CDR3 protein: CASSQDLRTYYNEQFF. The CDR3, as DNA: TGCGCCAGCAGCCAAGATCTGCGGACCTACTACAATGAGCAGTTCTTC.

The rearrangement uses TRBV5-4 and TRBJ1-2; no clear D gene. CDR1 and CDR2 from the germline V gene are SGHNT and YYREEE (reference sequence). The ends were cut back, 0 bases at V and 2 bases at J, with 8 bases in the middle. The CDR3 is made up of 14 amino acids. CDR3 amino acids: CASSLALQNYGYTF. CDR3 nucleotide sequence: TGTGCCAGCAGCTTGGCCCTACAGAACTATGGCTACACCTTC.